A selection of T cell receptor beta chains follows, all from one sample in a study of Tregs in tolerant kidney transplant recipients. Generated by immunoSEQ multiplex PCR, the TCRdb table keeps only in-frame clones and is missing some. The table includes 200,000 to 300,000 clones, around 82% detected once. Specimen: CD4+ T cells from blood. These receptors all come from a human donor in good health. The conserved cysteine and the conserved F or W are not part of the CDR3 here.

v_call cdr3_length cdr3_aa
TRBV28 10 ASKGRMGEQY
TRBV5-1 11 ASSLTGNQPQH
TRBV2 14 ASSEGPGRKGGELF
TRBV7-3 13 ASSPGTGDRYGYT
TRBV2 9 ASRGFREQF
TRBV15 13 ATSLQGAKNSPLH
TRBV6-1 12 ASSEGAGGGEQY
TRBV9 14 ASSVGSGRANTEAF
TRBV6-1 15 ASSGNRVTGTNEKLF
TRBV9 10 ASRGSGDEQY
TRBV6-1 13 ASSSGRSHTDTQY
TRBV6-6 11 ASSLQEGYGYT
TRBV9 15 ASSVEARQSGLYGYT
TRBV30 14 AWSVETSGGADTQY
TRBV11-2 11 ASSLDVNSPLH
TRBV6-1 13 ASSISGTGVTEAF
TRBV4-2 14 ASSQGLAGGGETQY
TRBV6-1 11 ASSDWINQPQH
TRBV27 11 ASRRDPLDTQY
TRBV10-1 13 ASSLLGSSGNTIY
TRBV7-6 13 ASSSGGTGTDTQY
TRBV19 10 ASRETGNTIY
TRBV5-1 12 ASSLEGGTWGYT
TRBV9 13 ASSVGPGRSYEQY
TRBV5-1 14 ASSLGLAGQGETQY
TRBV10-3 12 AISGTGTTDTQY
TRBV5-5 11 ASSLAGRDGYT
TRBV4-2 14 ASSRGGSPSYNEQF
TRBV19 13 ASSIDRTGNTEAF
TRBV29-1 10 SVSWAPSEQF
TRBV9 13 ASSPRDRGNYEQY
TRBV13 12 ASSDKWGALEAF
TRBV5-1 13 ASSPELISYNEQF
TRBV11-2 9 ASSSNYEQY
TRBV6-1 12 ASSGDISTDTQY
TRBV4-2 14 ASSRLGGSVAYEQY
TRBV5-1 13 ASSPWGDRGREQY
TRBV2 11 ASRTGLATEQF
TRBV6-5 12 ASSRLSSNQPQH
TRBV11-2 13 ASSPSRRGEYGYT
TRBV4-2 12 ASSLPDSKETQY
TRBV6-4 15 ASSDPTSLPTCNEQF
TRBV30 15 AWTQGVSSSGANVLT
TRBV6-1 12 ASSGTHSLYGYT
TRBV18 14 ASSPLTSGSYNEQF
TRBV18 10 ASSPDRETQY
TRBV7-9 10 ASSHGRPRQY
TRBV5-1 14 ASSLDYVMGGETQY
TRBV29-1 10 SATADPGELF
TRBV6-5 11 ASSSNSNYEQY